These 25 T cell receptor beta chains originate from one sample sequenced in a study of blood T cell repertoires in COVID-19. Sequencing was performed with immunoSEQ multiplex PCR; in TCRdb, only in-frame clones are kept and a portion is missing. This sample has some 300,000 clones; 85% to 90% occur once, and the top ten carry about 1%. The sequenced sample consisted of peripheral blood. Source of these receptors: a woman in her thirties or forties with COVID-19, enrolled during active disease.

V usage is TRBV25-1 and J usage is TRBJ1-2; D is ambiguous. The V end was cut by 6 bases, the J end by 0 bases, with 5 bases between. Germline V gene lookup returns CDR1 MGHDK and CDR2 SYGVNS. The CDR3 runs 12 residues. The DNA for the CDR3 is TGTGCCAGCAGCCCCTCTAACTATGGCTACACCTTC. This sequence encodes CASSPSNYGYTF.

The chain combines TRBV7-8 with TRBJ2-7; D not certain. The CDR3 sequence is 12 residues long. V was clipped by 1 base and J by 6 bases, with 7 bases between them. The germline V gene encodes CDR1 SGHVS and CDR2 FQNEAQ. The CDR3 sequence: CASSLGLLEQYF. The CDR3 nucleotides read TGTGCCAGCAGCTTAGGACTCCTCGAGCAGTACTTC.

The CDR3 DNA sequence: TGTGCCAGCAGCTTAGACAGGGGTTCCTACAATGAGCAGTTCTTC. This sequence encodes CASSLDRGSYNEQFF. The chain is built from TRBV7-9 and TRBJ2-1; 7 bases match TRBD1. The length of the CDR3 is 15 residues. The junction had 1 base not matched to a gene; V was cut back by 1 base and J by 1 base. Germline V gives CDR1 SEHNR, CDR2 FQNEAQ (reference sequence).

A word on this clone: The conserved phenylalanine or tryptophan is not found at the CDR3 terminus, so this likely reflects a read error. Because the CDR3's place on the DNA is in doubt, the DNA is left out and the CDR3 is given as listed by TCRdb. This sequence joins TRBV29-1 and TRBJ1-2. The CDR3 contains 11 residues when both ends are counted. Per germline, CDR1 SQVTM and CDR2 ANQGSEA. CDR3 amino acids: CSVEGGGLTRT.

The rearrangement uses TRBV30 and TRBJ1-2, with 8 bases aligning to TRBD1. This CDR3 region has 16 residues. Trimming cost V 2 bases and J 8 bases; bases outside gene matches: 16. CDR1 is GTSNPN, CDR2 SVGIG, per germline (reference sequence). CDR3 amino acids: CAWSFLIGQGLGGYTF. CDR3 nucleotides: TGTGCCTGGAGTTTCTTAATCGGACAGGGATTAGGGGGCTACACCTTC.

The rearrangement uses TRBV27 and TRBJ2-5; 13 bases match TRBD2. Germline V gene lookup returns CDR1 MNHEY and CDR2 SMNVEV (reference sequence). Trimming took 0 bases from V and 0 from J; bases not matched to a gene: 7. The CDR3 loop spans 19 amino acids. The CDR3 nucleotides are TGTGCCAGCAGTTTATCTGGACTAGCGGGAGAACACCACCAAGAGACCCAGTACTTC. This translates into CASSLSGLAGEHHQETQYF.

The chain combines TRBV7-2 with TRBJ1-5, with D perhaps TRBD1 (5 bases). Trimming took off 5 bases at V and 6 bases at J, with 11 bases between the two ends. Per the germline V gene, CDR1 is SGHTA and CDR2 is FQGNSA. This CDR3 is built from 13 residues. The CDR3, as DNA: TGTGCCAGCAGCCCCTCGGGGGGTCAGCCCCAGCATTTT. This encodes CASSPSGGQPQHF.

The chain has TRBV10-3 and TRBJ1-6; tentative D call: TRBD1 (6 bases). The CDR3 runs 13 residues. The ends were cut back, 2 bases at V and 14 bases at J, with 13 bases in the middle. Germline V CDR1 and CDR2: ENHRY, SYGVKD. This CDR3 is CAISETGQSTLHF. The CDR3 DNA reads as TGTGCCATCAGTGAGACCGGACAGTCTACCCTCCACTTT.

This chain connects TRBV15 to TRBJ2-5; maybe TRBD2 (5 bases). The germline V gene encodes CDR1 LNHNV and CDR2 YYDKDF (reference sequence). The CDR3 runs to 14 residues. The V and J ends lost 1 base and 2 bases respectively, with 8 bases between them. CDR3 sequence (DNA): TGTGCCACCAGCAGAGGGACGGGGCAAGAGACCCAGTACTTC. Translated: CATSRGTGQETQYF.

V and J are TRBV9 and TRBJ1-1; tentative D call: TRBD1 (6 bases). Germline lookup yields CDR1 SGDLS and CDR2 YYNGEE. The CDR3 spans 15 residues. V was pared by 0 bases and J by 1 base, with 10 bases between. The CDR3 region has the DNA TGTGCCAGCAGCGTAGTTGGACAGCAGAACACTGAAGCTTTCTTT. Its translation: CASSVVGQQNTEAFF.

The rearrangement uses TRBV19 and TRBJ1-4, with a weak D call TRBD1 (5 bases). The CDR3 spans 13 residues. The ends were cut back, 5 bases at V and 5 bases at J, with 9 bases in the middle. Looked up from germline, CDR1 is LNHDA and CDR2 is SQIVND (reference sequence). For the CDR3, the DNA is TGTGCCAGTAGTCCCAGGGAAAATGAAAAACTGTTTTTT. Amino acid sequence: CASSPRENEKLFF.

The gene calls are TRBV29-1 and TRBJ1-1; D gene uncertain. Between the trimmed V and J ends, which lost 6 bases and 14 bases, there was a span of 19 bases. This CDR3 contains 11 residues. Germline-derived CDR1 and CDR2 are SQVTM and ANQGSEA. For the CDR3, the DNA is TGCAGCGTGGAGTCGGTTCCTAAAAGGTTCTTT. It yields the protein CSVESVPKRFF.

The genes are TRBV7-2 and TRBJ2-3; 9 bases fit TRBD2. CDR1 and CDR2 (germline): SGHTA, FQGNSA. The CDR3 length is 13 residues. Trimming removed 8 bases from V and 2 bases from J; junction bases left unmatched: 2. The chain's CDR3 is CASAGGNTDTQYF. The CDR3 DNA reads as TGTGCCAGCGCGGGAGGGAACACAGATACGCAGTATTTT.

In its sample, this clone was seen a few times. V usage is TRBV15 and J usage is TRBJ2-7, with D possibly being TRBD1 (5 bases). Trimming removed 5 bases at V and 2 bases at J, with 16 bases between. This CDR3 spans 15 amino acids. Germline V gives CDR1 LNHNV, CDR2 YYDKDF (reference sequence). CDR3 sequence (DNA): TGTGCCACCAGCTTGGGGCAGGAAAGTCCCTACGAGCAGTACTTC. It encodes CATSLGQESPYEQYF.

V usage is TRBV5-8 and J usage is TRBJ1-1; 7 nucleotides match TRBD1. Trimming cost V 2 bases and J 1 base; bases outside gene matches: 5. Germline V CDR1 and CDR2: SGHTS, YDEGEE. The CDR3 sequence is 15 residues long. CDR3 sequence (DNA): TGTGCCAGCAGCTTCCGAGGGACAGCGAACACTGAAGCTTTCTTT. Its translation: CASSFRGTANTEAFF.

The rearrangement uses TRBV11-2 and TRBJ1-2, with 9 nucleotides matching TRBD1. Germline CDR1 and CDR2: SGHAT and FQNNGV. CDR3 size: 15 residues. Losses at the gene ends were 1 base for V and 7 bases for J; bases not matched to a gene: 7. Written as DNA, the CDR3 is TGTGCCAGCAGCTTAGCCCTGGACAGGGGAAGTGGCTACACCTTC. Translation gives CASSLALDRGSGYTF.

This chain connects TRBV27 to TRBJ1-5; unclear D gene. The V gene's germline CDR1 is MNHEY and CDR2 SMNVEV (reference sequence). The CDR3 contains 14 residues. Trimming stripped 0 bases from V and 2 bases from J, with 5 bases between. CDR3 amino acids: CASSLSAGNQPQHF. CDR3 coding DNA: TGTGCCAGCAGTTTATCTGCGGGCAATCAGCCCCAGCATTTT.

The V call is TRBV9, the J call TRBJ2-1; D is unclear. This CDR3 comprises 15 residues. Germline V gives CDR1 SGDLS, CDR2 YYNGEE. Deletions cut 0 bases from V and 8 bases from J, with 15 bases between. The DNA of the CDR3 is TGTGCCAGCAGCGTAGCATCGCTAGTGTACGATGAGCAGTTCTTC. Protein product: CASSVASLVYDEQFF.

The chain combines TRBV2 with TRBJ2-3; 9 nucleotides agree with TRBD2. CDR3 length equals 15 residues. Per germline, CDR1 SNHLY and CDR2 FYNNEI. The trim removed 11 bases at V and 5 bases at J, leaving 14 bases unmatched. The CDR3 sequence: CASTNGGRAVDTQYF. Here the CDR3 DNA reads TGTGCCTCCACAAATGGCGGGAGGGCGGTAGATACGCAGTATTTT.

The chain employs TRBV5-1 and TRBJ1-2; weak D call: TRBD1 (6 bases). Germline V CDR1 and CDR2: SGHRS, YFSETQ. Trimming shortened V by 7 bases and J by 7 bases, and 11 bases separated the two germline ends. The CDR3 is 11 residues long. The CDR3: CASRDKIGYTF. The CDR3 DNA follows: TGCGCCAGCCGGGACAAGATTGGCTACACCTTC.

The count of this clone is one. The chain recombines TRBV12-5 with TRBJ2-2; D gene ambiguous. The germline gives CDR1 LGHNT, CDR2 FRNRAP. The CDR3 extends over 12 amino acids. V lost 2 bases to trimming and J lost 4 bases, with 2 bases between them. CDR3 DNA sequence: TGTGCTAGTGGTTTGCGCACCGGGGAGCTGTTTTTT. Protein: CASGLRTGELFF. The complete variable domain, with remaining parts taken from reference TRBV12-5 and TRBJ2-2, reads DARVTQTPRHKVTEMGQEVTMRCQPILGHNTVFWYRQTMMQGLELLAYFRNRAPLDDSGMPKDRFSAEMPDATLATLKIQPSEPRDSAVYFCASGLRTGELFFGEGSRLTVL.

About this clone itself: Distinct nucleotide sequences in the sample also encode this CDR3. The chain carries TRBV5-1 and TRBJ1-1; D remains unclear. Trimming removed 0 bases at V and 2 bases at J, with 8 bases between. The CDR3 runs to 14 residues. Germline CDR1 reads SGHRS; CDR2 reads YFSETQ. CDR3 protein: CASSLGAVNTEAFF. The CDR3 DNA reads TGCGCCAGCAGCTTGGGGGCAGTAAACACTGAAGCTTTCTTT. Based on the CDR3 plus reference TRBV5-1 and TRBJ1-1, the full variable domain is KAGVTQTPRYLIKTRGQQVTLSCSPISGHRSVSWYQQTPGQGLQFLFEYFSETQRNKGNFPGRFSGRQFSNSRSEMNVSTLELGDSALYLCASSLGAVNTEAFFGQGTRLTVV.

This clone was counted once. This chain connects TRBV11-2 to TRBJ1-5; a weak D match, TRBD1 (5 bases). The V end lost 0 bases, the J end lost 0 bases, and 6 bases lay between the germline ends. The germline V gene encodes CDR1 SGHAT and CDR2 FQNNGV. The CDR3 is 15 amino acids. The CDR3 protein is CASSLERGSNQPQHF. CDR3 bases: TGTGCCAGCAGCTTAGAAAGGGGTAGCAATCAGCCCCAGCATTTT. Variable domain in full (rest from reference TRBV11-2 and TRBJ1-5): EAGVAQSPRYKIIEKRQSVAFWCNPISGHATLYWYQQILGQGPKLLIQFQNNGVVDDSQLPKDRFSAERLKGVDSTLKIQPAKLEDSAVYLCASSLERGSNQPQHFGDGTRLSIL.

The chain carries TRBV27 and TRBJ2-7, with a weak D call TRBD2 (7 bases). V was cut by 7 bases and J by 2 bases, with 15 bases left in between. The germline CDR1 and CDR2 sequences are MNHEY and SMNVEV (reference sequence). The CDR3 has 14 amino acids. DNA for the CDR3: TGTGCCAGCAACCGGGGGGCTCCACCCTACGAGCAGTACTTC. This sequence encodes CASNRGAPPYEQYF.

The chain employs TRBV5-1 and TRBJ2-1; 12 positions match TRBD2. The CDR3 contains 17 residues. Germline lookup yields CDR1 SGHRS and CDR2 YFSETQ. V was clipped by 4 bases and J by 4 bases; unmatched bases: 9. The CDR3 nucleotides are TGCGCCAGCAGCCAACTCAGGACTAGCGGGGCTTACAATGAGCAGTTCTTC. It specifies CASSQLRTSGAYNEQFF. Using reference TRBV5-1 and TRBJ2-1 for the parts outside the CDR3, the full variable domain is KAGVTQTPRYLIKTRGQQVTLSCSPISGHRSVSWYQQTPGQGLQFLFEYFSETQRNKGNFPGRFSGRQFSNSRSEMNVSTLELGDSALYLCASSQLRTSGAYNEQFFGPGTRLTVL.